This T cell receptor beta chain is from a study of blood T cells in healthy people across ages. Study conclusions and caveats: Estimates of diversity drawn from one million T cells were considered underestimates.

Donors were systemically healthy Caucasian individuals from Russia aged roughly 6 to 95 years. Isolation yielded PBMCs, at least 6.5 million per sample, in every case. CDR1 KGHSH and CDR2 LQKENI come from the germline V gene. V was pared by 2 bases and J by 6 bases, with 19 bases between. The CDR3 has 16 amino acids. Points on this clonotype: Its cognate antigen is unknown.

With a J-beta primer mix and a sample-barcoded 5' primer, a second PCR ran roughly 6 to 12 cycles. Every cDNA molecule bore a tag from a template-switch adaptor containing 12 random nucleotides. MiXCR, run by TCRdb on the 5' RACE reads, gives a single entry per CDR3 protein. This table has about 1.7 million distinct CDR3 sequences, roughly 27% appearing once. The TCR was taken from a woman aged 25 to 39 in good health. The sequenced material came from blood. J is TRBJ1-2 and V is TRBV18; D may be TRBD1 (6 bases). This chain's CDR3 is CASSPAVEPGAHGYTF. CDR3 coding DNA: TGTGCCAGCTCACCAGCGGTCGAGCCAGGGGCTCATGGCTACACCTTC.